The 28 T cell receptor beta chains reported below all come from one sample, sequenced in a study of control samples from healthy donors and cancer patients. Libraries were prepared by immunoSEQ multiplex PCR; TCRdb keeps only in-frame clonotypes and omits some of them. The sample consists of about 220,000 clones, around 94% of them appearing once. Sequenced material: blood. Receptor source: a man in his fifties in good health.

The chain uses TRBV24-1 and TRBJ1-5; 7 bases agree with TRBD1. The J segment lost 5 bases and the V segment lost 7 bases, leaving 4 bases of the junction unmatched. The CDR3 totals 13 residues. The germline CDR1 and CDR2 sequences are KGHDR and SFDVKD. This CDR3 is CATRGTDYQPQHF. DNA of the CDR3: TGTGCCACCAGGGGGACAGATTATCAGCCCCAGCATTTT.

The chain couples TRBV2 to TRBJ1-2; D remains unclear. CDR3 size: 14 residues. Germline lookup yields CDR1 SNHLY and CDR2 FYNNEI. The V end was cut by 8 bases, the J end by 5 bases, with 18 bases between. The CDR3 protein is CASRSAAQFYGYTF. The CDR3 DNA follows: TGTGCCAGCCGCTCTGCGGCCCAGTTTTATGGCTACACCTTC.

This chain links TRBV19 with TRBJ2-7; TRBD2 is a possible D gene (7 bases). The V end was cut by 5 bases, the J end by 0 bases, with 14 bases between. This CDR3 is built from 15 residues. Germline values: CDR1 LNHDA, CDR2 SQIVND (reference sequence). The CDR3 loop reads CASSQGRGSSYEQYV. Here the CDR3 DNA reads TGTGCCAGTAGTCAGGGGAGGGGAAGCTCCTACGAGCAGTACGTC.

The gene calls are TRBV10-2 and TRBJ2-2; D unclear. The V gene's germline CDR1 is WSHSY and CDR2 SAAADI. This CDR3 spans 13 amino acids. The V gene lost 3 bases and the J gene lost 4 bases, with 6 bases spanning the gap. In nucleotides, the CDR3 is TGCGCCAGCAGTGACAGTCTCACCGGGGAGCTGTTTTTT. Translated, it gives CASSDSLTGELFF.

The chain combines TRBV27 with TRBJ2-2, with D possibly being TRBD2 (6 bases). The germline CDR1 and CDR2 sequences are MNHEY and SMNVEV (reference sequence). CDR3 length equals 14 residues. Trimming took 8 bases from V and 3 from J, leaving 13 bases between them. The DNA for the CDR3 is TGTGCCAGCGCTCTCTGGGGGGACACCGGGGAGCTGTTTTTT. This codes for CASALWGDTGELFF.

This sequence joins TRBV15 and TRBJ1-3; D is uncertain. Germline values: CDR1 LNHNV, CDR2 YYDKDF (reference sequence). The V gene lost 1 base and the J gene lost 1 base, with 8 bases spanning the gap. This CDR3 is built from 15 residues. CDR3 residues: CATSRVGYSGNTIYF. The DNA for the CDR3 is TGTGCCACCAGCAGAGTCGGTTATTCTGGAAACACCATATATTTT.

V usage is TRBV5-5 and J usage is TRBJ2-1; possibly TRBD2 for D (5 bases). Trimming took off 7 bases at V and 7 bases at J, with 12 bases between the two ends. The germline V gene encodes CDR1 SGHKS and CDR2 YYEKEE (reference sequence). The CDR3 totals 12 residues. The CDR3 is CASLKRTNEQFF. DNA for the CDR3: TGTGCCAGCCTAAAAAGGACTAATGAGCAGTTCTTC.

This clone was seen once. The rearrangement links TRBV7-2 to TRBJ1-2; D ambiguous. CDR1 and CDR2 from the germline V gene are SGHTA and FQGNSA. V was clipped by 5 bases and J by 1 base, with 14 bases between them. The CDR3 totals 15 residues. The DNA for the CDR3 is TGTGCCAGCAGCCCCCCGTTGGGCGGTAACTATGGCTACACCTTC. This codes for CASSPPLGGNYGYTF.

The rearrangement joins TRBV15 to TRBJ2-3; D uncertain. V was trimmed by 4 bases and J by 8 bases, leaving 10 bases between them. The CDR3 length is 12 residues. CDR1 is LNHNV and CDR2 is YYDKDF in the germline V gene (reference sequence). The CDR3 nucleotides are TGTGCCACCAGCACGCACAAGGCTACGCAGTATTTT. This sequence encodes CATSTHKATQYF. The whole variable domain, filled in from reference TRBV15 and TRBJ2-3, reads DAMVIQNPRYQVTQFGKPVTLSCSQTLNHNVMYWYQQKSSQAPKLLFHYYDKDFNNEADTPDNFQSRRPNTSFCFLDIRSPGLGDTAMYLCATSTHKATQYFGPGTRLTVL.

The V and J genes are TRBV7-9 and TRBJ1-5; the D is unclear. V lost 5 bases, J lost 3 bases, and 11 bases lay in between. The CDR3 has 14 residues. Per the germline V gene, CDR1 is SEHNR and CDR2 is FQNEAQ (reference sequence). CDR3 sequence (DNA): TGTGCCAGCAGCCCTAGCCAGATCAATCAGCCCCAGCATTTT. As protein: CASSPSQINQPQHF.

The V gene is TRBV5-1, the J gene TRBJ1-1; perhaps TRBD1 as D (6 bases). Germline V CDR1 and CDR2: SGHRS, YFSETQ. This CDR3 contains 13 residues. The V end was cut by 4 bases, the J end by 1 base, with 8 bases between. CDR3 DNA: TGCGCCAGCAGCCCGGGACAGAACACTGAAGCTTTCTTT. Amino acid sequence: CASSPGQNTEAFF.

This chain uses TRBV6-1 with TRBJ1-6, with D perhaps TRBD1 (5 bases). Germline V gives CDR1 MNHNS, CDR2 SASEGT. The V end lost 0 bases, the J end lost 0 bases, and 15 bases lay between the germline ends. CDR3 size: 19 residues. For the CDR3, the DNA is TGTGCCAGCAGTGAAGCGCTAGGGTGGGGGGGCTCCTATAATTCACCCCTCCACTTT. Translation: CASSEALGWGGSYNSPLHF.

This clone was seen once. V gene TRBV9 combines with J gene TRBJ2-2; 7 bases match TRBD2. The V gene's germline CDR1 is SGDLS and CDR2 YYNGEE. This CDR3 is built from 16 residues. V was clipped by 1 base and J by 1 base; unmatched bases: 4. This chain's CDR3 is CASSVSGGGNTGELFF. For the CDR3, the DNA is TGTGCCAGCAGCGTATCGGGCGGGGGGAACACCGGGGAGCTGTTTTTT.

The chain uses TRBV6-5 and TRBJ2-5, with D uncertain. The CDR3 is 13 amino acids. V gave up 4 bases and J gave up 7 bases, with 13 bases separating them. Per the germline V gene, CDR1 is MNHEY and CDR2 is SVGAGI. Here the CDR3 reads CASSSDPERTQYF. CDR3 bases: TGTGCCAGCAGTTCAGATCCCGAGAGGACCCAGTACTTC.

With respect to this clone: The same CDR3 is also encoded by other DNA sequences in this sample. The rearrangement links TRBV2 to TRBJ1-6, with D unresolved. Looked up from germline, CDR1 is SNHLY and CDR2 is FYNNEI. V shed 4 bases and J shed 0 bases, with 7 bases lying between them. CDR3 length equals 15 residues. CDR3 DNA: TGTGCCAGCAGTGGAGAAAGCTCCTATAATTCACCCCTCCACTTT. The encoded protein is CASSGESSYNSPLHF.

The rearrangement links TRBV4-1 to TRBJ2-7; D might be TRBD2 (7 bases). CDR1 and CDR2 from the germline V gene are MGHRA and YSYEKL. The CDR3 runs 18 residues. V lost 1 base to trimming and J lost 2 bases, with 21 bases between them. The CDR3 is CASSQAWRRGGEPYEQYV. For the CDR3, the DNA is TGCGCCAGCAGCCAAGCTTGGCGGCGCGGGGGCGAACCCTACGAGCAGTACGTC.

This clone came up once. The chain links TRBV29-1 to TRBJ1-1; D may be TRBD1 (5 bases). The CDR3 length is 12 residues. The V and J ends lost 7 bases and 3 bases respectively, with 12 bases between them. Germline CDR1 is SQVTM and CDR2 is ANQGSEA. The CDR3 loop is CSGRVGDTEAFF. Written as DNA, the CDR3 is TGCAGCGGCAGGGTCGGGGACACTGAAGCTTTCTTT.

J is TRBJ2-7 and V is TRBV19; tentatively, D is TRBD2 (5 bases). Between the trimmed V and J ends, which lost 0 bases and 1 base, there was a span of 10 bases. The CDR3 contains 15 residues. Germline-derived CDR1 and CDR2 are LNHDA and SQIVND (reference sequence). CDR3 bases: TGTGCCAGTAGTATAGACTCGGGGATATCCTACGAGCAGTACTTC. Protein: CASSIDSGISYEQYF.

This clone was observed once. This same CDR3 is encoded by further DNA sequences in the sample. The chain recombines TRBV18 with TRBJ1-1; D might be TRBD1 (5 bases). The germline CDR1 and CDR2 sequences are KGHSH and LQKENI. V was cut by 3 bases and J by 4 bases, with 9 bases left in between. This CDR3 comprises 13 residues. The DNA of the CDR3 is TGTGCCAGCTCACCGGCGGGGGGCACTGAAGCTTTCTTT. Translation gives CASSPAGGTEAFF.

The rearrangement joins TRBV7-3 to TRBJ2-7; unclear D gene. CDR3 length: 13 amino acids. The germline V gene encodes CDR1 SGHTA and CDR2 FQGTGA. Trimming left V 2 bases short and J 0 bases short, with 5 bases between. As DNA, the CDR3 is TGTGCCAGCAGCTTAGAAGTCTCCTACGAGCAGTACTTC. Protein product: CASSLEVSYEQYF.

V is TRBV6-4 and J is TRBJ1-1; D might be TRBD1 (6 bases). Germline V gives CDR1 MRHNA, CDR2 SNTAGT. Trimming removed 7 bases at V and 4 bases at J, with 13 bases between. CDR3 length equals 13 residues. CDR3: CASTWGQGTEAFF. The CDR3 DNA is TGTGCCAGCACCTGGGGGCAGGGCACTGAAGCTTTCTTT.

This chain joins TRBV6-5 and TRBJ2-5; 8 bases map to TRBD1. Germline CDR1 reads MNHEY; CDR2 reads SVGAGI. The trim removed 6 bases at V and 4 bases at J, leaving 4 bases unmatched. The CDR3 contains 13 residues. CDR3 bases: TGTGCCAGCAGGACGACAGGGGTAGAGACCCAGTACTTC. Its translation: CASRTTGVETQYF.

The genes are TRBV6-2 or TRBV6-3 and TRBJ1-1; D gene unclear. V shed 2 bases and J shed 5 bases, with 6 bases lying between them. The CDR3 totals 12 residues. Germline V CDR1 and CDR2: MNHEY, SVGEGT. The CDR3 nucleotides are TGTGCCAGCAGTTACGGGAGAACTGAAGCTTTCTTT. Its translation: CASSYGRTEAFF.

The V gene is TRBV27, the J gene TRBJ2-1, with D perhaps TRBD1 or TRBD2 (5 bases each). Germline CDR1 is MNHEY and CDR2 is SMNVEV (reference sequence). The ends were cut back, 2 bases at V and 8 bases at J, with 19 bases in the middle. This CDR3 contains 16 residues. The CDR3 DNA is TGTGCCAGCAGTTTAGCCCTGGCGTTGGGGGTGGATGAGCAGTTCTTC. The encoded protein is CASSLALALGVDEQFF.

The CDR3 DNA is TGTGCCAGCAGATCCAGGGGGAGAGAGTCCTACAATGAGCAGTTCTTC. Residues: CASRSRGRESYNEQFF. This chain joins TRBV11-1 and TRBJ2-1; TRBD1 aligns across 7 bases. The CDR3 totals 16 residues. Trimming cost V 6 bases and J 1 base; bases outside gene matches: 9. Germline assignment: CDR1 SGHAT and CDR2 FQDESV (reference sequence).

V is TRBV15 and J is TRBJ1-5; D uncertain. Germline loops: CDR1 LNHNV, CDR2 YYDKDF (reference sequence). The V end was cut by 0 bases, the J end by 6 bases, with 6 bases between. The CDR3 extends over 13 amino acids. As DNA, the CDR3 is TGTGCCACCAGCAGAGATTGGAGTCAGCCCCAGCATTTT. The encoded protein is CATSRDWSQPQHF.

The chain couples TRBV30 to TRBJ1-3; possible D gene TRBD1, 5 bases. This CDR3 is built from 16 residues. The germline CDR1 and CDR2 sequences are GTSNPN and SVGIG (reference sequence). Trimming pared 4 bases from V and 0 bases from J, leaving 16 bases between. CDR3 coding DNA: TGTGCCTGGATAAATCCCCAGGGTATCTCTGGAAACACCATATATTTT. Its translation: CAWINPQGISGNTIYF.

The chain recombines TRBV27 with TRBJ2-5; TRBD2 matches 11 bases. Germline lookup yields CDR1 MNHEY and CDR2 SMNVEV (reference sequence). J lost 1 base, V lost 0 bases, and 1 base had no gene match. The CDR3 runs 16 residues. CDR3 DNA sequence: TGTGCCAGCAGTTTATCGCTAGCGGGGGGCCAAGAGACCCAGTACTTC. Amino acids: CASSLSLAGGQETQYF.